The text below deals with one TCR beta chain. The sample originates from a study of blood T cell repertoires in COVID-19. At the level of the study: Whether acute or convalescent, the COVID-19 samples came from the United States, Italy and Spain. Sources were T cells, B-cell-depleted T cells, or PBMCs; the material itself was cDNA or gDNA.

Authors' analysis steps: Nucleated cell counts were estimated from reference gene primer amplification. This table comes from immunoSEQ multiplex PCR, and its TCRdb copy is limited to in-frame clones, with some not included. V and J calls and clone size follow that table, whereas D and trimming were derived from the DNA. The sample contains about 74,000 clones, approximately 90% of which appear only once. This receptor was taken from a woman aged 55-70 years with active COVID-19. Sequenced sample: peripheral blood.

The CDR3 reads CASSRLAGFPYNEQFF. The CDR3 DNA reads as TGTGCCAGCAGCCGACTAGCGGGTTTCCCTTACAATGAGCAGTTCTTC. This sequence joins TRBV3-1 (or the pseudogene TRBV3-2) and TRBJ2-1; 10 positions agree with TRBD2. With 4 bases clipped from V and 4 bases from J, the junction kept 7 bases outside the gene matches. The CDR3 sequence is 16 residues long. From germline, CDR1 is LGHDT and CDR2 YNNKEL (reference sequence).